The rows below give T cell receptor beta chains drawn from one sample of a study of PD-L1 blockade in urothelial cancer. Here immunoSEQ multiplex PCR was the method, and the copy in TCRdb shows in-frame clones only, minus some. The sample has 100,000 to 150,000 clones; 84% are singletons. The starting material was PBMCs, obtained around atezolizumab (anti-PD-L1) treatment. These receptors came from a man aged 50 to 60 with urothelial cancer. Each CDR3 is given with its conserved first and last residue. The order of the fields is V gene, D gene, clone size, J gene, CDR3 protein, CDR3 DNA. A D gene is named only where the DNA matches it firmly. A clone size is listed for some rows: how often the clone was seen (once, few, many), or a class if it is expanded.

TRBV7-9	NA	few	TRBJ2-5	CASSGAGEEETQYF	TGTGCCAGCAGCGGGGCCGGGGAGGAAGAGACCCAGTACTTC
TRBV6-1	NA	NA	TRBJ2-7	CASSASAGRASYEQYF	TGTGCCAGCAGTGCCAGTGCGGGACGCGCTTCCTACGAGCAGTACTTC
TRBV28	NA	NA	TRBJ1-2	CASSRLWGDYGYTF	TGTGCCAGCAGCAGACTGTGGGGGGACTATGGCTACACCTTC
TRBV6-4	TRBD2	few	TRBJ2-3	CASSPLAGGGATDTQYF	TGTGCCAGCAGTCCGCTAGCGGGAGGGGGTGCCACAGATACGCAGTATTTT
TRBV4-1	NA	once	TRBJ2-7	CASRPPGAPTREQYF	TGCGCCAGCAGACCCCCGGGAGCACCGACACGCGAGCAGTACTTC
TRBV27	TRBD1	NA	TRBJ2-1	CASRKMGQSKNEQFF	TGTGCCAGCCGCAAGATGGGACAGAGTAAGAATGAGCAGTTCTTC
TRBV7-2	TRBD2	NA	TRBJ2-2	CASRPGGLAGRELFF	TGTGCCAGCAGACCAGGGGGACTAGCCGGACGGGAGCTGTTTTTT
TRBV7-8	TRBD2	NA	TRBJ2-7	CASSLELAGGFEQYF	TGTGCCAGCAGCTTAGAACTAGCGGGAGGGTTTGAGCAGTACTTC
TRBV27	TRBD1	NA	TRBJ1-6	CASSPGWTGRNSPLHF	TGTGCCAGCAGTCCGGGATGGACAGGGAGGAATTCACCCCTCCACTTT
TRBV30	NA	NA	TRBJ1-2	CAWSVGGRYGYTF	TGTGCCTGGAGTGTAGGGGGACGCTATGGCTACACCTTC
TRBV11-2	NA	NA	TRBJ1-1	CASSLVARGTEAFF	TGTGCCAGCAGCTTAGTAGCCAGGGGCACTGAAGCTTTCTTT
TRBV19	NA	NA	TRBJ1-1	CASRKTQGRAAGGVMNTEAFF	TGTGCCAGTAGGAAAACCCAAGGGAGGGCCGCCGGAGGGGTAATGAACACTGAAGCTTTCTTT
TRBV6-6	NA	NA	TRBJ1-6	CASTNRGTSGDSPLHF	TGTGCCAGCACTAACCGAGGGACATCCGGCGATTCACCCCTCCACTTT
TRBV19	NA	NA	TRBJ1-2	CASSPSGSAYGYTF	TGTGCCAGTAGTCCCTCGGGGAGCGCCTATGGCTACACCTTC
TRBV14	NA	NA	TRBJ2-5	CASSPRQKETQYF	TGTGCCAGCAGCCCGAGACAGAAAGAGACCCAGTACTTC
TRBV29-1	NA	NA	TRBJ2-6	CSVQAGRSSGANVLTF	TGCAGCGTGCAGGCAGGGCGAAGCTCTGGGGCCAACGTCCTGACTTTC
TRBV2	TRBD1	once	TRBJ1-5	CASRGDRGSNQPQHF	TGTGCCAGCAGGGGGGACAGGGGAAGCAATCAGCCCCAGCATTTT
TRBV5-6	NA	NA	TRBJ2-4	CASSLAILAAKNIQYF	TGTGCCAGCAGCTTGGCCATTTTGGCAGCCAAAAACATTCAGTACTTC
TRBV9	NA	NA	TRBJ1-2	CASSVDWSANYGYTF	TGTGCCAGCAGCGTAGATTGGTCAGCTAACTATGGCTACACCTTC
TRBV20-1	NA	NA	TRBJ2-1	CSARPGYEQFF	TGCAGTGCCAGGCCCGGCTATGAGCAGTTCTTC
TRBV28	NA	once	TRBJ2-3	CASKLGGATDTQYF	TGTGCCAGCAAGCTCGGGGGAGCCACGGATACGCAGTATTTT
TRBV11-2	TRBD2	NA	TRBJ2-7	CASSLRKLAGFSYEQYF	TGTGCCAGCAGCCTCAGAAAACTAGCGGGTTTCTCCTACGAGCAGTACTTC
TRBV9	TRBD2	NA	TRBJ2-3	CASTLAVASTDTQYF	TGTGCCAGCACCCTAGCGGTCGCTAGCACAGATACGCAGTATTTT
TRBV6-6	NA	NA	TRBJ2-5	CASSYGQGQETQYF	TGTGCCAGCAGTTACGGCCAGGGCCAAGAGACCCAGTACTTC
TRBV7-3	TRBD1	NA	TRBJ2-1	CASSPDRGYNEQFF	TGTGCCAGCAGCCCAGACAGGGGGTACAATGAGCAGTTCTTC
TRBV10-3	TRBD2	once	TRBJ2-5	CAISGGGLETQYF	TGTGCCATCAGTGGGGGAGGGTTAGAGACCCAGTACTTC
TRBV15	NA	NA	TRBJ1-1	CATSSWAQGGAFF	TGTGCCACCAGCAGTTGGGCACAGGGTGGGGCTTTCTTT
TRBV30	TRBD2	NA	TRBJ2-3	CAWSVLAGEGTDTQYF	TGTGCCTGGAGTGTACTCGCGGGAGAGGGGACAGATACGCAGTATTTT
TRBV2	NA	NA	TRBJ2-2	CASARGSITGELFF	TGTGCCAGTGCACGGGGGTCGATCACCGGGGAGCTGTTTTTT
TRBV28	TRBD1	NA	TRBJ2-7	CASSQGTVLYEQYF	TGTGCCAGCAGTCAAGGGACAGTTCTCTACGAGCAGTACTTC
TRBV9	NA	NA	TRBJ2-2	CASSHSTGELFF	TGTGCCAGCAGCCACAGCACCGGGGAGCTGTTTTTT
TRBV10-2	NA	NA	TRBJ2-3	CASMGQETDTQYF	TGCGCCAGCATGGGACAAGAAACAGATACGCAGTATTTT
TRBV7-9	NA	NA	TRBJ2-2	CASTVTRTGELFF	TGTGCCAGCACCGTTACCCGGACCGGGGAGCTGTTTTTT
TRBV7-6	TRBD1	NA	TRBJ1-3	CASSSGQAPFSGNTIYF	TGTGCCAGCAGCTCAGGACAGGCCCCATTCTCTGGAAACACCATATATTTT
TRBV28	NA	few	TRBJ1-5	CASSSGGSNQPQHF	TGTGCCAGCAGTTCCGGGGGTAGCAATCAGCCCCAGCATTTT
TRBV7-3	TRBD1	NA	TRBJ1-2	CASSLGQEGYGYTF	TGTGCCAGCAGCTTAGGACAGGAAGGCTATGGCTACACCTTC
TRBV30	TRBD1	NA	TRBJ2-1	CAWNRQGASEQFF	TGTGCCTGGAACCGACAGGGGGCTTCGGAGCAGTTCTTC
TRBV9	TRBD2	NA	TRBJ2-1	CASSAEETSGIYNEQFF	TGTGCCAGCAGCGCTGAAGAAACTAGCGGGATATACAATGAGCAGTTCTTC
TRBV27	TRBD1	NA	TRBJ2-7	CASSLRPGQGAYEQYF	TGTGCCAGCAGTTTAAGGCCGGGGCAGGGGGCCTACGAGCAGTACTTC
TRBV10-3	NA	NA	TRBJ1-1	CAIRGTGTEAFF	TGTGCCATCAGAGGGACTGGCACTGAAGCTTTCTTT
TRBV2	TRBD1	NA	TRBJ1-6	CASSGQGRMSSYNSPLHF	TGTGCCAGCAGTGGACAGGGCCGAATGAGCTCCTATAATTCACCCCTCCACTTT
TRBV2	NA	once	TRBJ2-1	CASRGLFPGEQFF	TGTGCCAGCCGGGGACTGTTCCCGGGGGAGCAGTTCTTC
TRBV10-3	TRBD1	NA	TRBJ2-3	CAIRRLPGQGRPDTQYF	TGTGCCATCAGGCGGTTACCGGGACAGGGGCGACCAGATACGCAGTATTTT
TRBV2	TRBD1	NA	TRBJ2-7	CASREDRGLDEQYF	TGTGCCAGCAGAGAAGACAGGGGGTTGGACGAGCAGTACTTC
TRBV4-1	TRBD2	NA	TRBJ2-7	CASSQGLAGLYEQYF	TGCGCCAGCAGCCAAGGCCTAGCGGGACTCTACGAGCAGTACTTC
TRBV4-1	NA	NA	TRBJ2-3	CASSRGTGADTQYF	TGCGCCAGCAGCCGCGGGACTGGGGCAGATACGCAGTATTTT